The clone carrying this T cell receptor beta chain was recorded a few times. Trimming took off 2 bases at V and 0 bases at J, with 17 bases between the two ends. Germline-derived CDR1 and CDR2 are LGHDT and YNNKEL (reference sequence). The CDR3 totals 19 residues. The sample is drawn from a study of blood T cell repertoires in COVID-19. Method: immunoSEQ multiplex PCR; TCRdb's copy keeps in-frame clones and lacks some. The data show about 78,000 clones, around nine tenths seen once. The chain joins TRBV3-1 (or the pseudogene TRBV3-2) to TRBJ1-6; D gene unclear. This receptor was identified in a man between 45 and 60 years old with active or convalescent COVID-19. The sequenced material came from peripheral blood. This chain's CDR3 is CASSQYLLTQSSYNSPLHF. The CDR3 bases are TGTGCCAGCAGCCAATACTTACTTACACAGAGCTCCTATAATTCACCCCTCCACTTT.